This entry features one TCR beta chain sequence. Assay: immunoSEQ multiplex PCR; the TCRdb copy retains only in-frame clones and omits some. The repertoire holds around 400,000 clones, with roughly nine tenths as singletons. With V trimmed by 1 base and J by 2 bases, 1 base remained unmatched. The CDR3 covers 15 residues. Germline CDR1 and CDR2: SGHRS and YFSETQ. This specimen comes from a study of blood T cell repertoires in COVID-19. Participant age was roughly 18 to 100 years, and participants resided in fewer than 25 US areas. Sequencing was carried out using PBMCs or T cells enriched from blood (not recorded which). The rearrangement uses TRBV5-1 and TRBJ2-3, with 10 bases aligning to TRBD2. This clonotype originated in a middle-aged woman who had been exposed to COVID-19. CDR3 protein: CASSLTSGDTDTQYF. The CDR3 nucleotides read TGCGCCAGCAGCTTGACTAGCGGGGACACAGATACGCAGTATTTT.